The source of this T cell receptor (beta chain) is a study of blood T cells in healthy people across ages. Primed by a sample-barcoded 5' primer and a J-beta primer mix, a second PCR proceeded for 7 to 11 cycles. TCRdb recomputed calls from the 5' RACE reads with MiXCR, one row per CDR3 protein. The repertoire holds roughly 720,000 distinct CDR3 sequences, 50% to 65% seen once, with approximately 40% in the top ten. The CDR3 spans 15 residues. Germline loops: CDR1 MDHEN, CDR2 SYDVKM. Trimming shortened V by 5 bases and J by 7 bases, and 18 bases separated the two germline ends. The source material was blood. This TCR derives from an elderly man in good health. This sequence joins TRBV28 and TRBJ2-1; no firm D call. CDR3 amino acids: CASSLRPPAGNEQFF. CDR3 DNA sequence: TGTGCCAGCAGTCTACGGCCCCCCGCTGGGAATGAGCAGTTCTTC.